The clone carrying this TCR beta chain was recorded a few times. The CDR3 length is 14 residues. Trimming cost V 1 base and J 0 bases, with 8 bases left between them. Germline V gene sequence: CDR1 SQVTM, CDR2 ANQGSEA. This entry is derived from a study of blood T cells in healthy people across ages. Using a J-beta primer mix together with a sample-barcoded 5' primer, a second PCR was run for roughly 7 to 11 cycles. Using its own MiXCR run on the 5' RACE reads, TCRdb lists one record per CDR3 protein. The sample yields 1.5 million to 2 million distinct CDR3 sequences, about 39% seen once. The V gene is TRBV29-1, the J gene TRBJ2-3; no firm D call. This receptor was identified in a human donor in good health. Specimen: blood. CDR3 residues: CSVEGPGSTDTQYF. The CDR3 DNA is TGCAGCGTTGAAGGGCCCGGGAGCACAGATACGCAGTATTTT.